The 27 T cell receptor beta chains in this list originate from one sample, sequenced in a study of cytomegalovirus exposure and HLA in healthy donors. The assay was immunoSEQ multiplex PCR, and TCRdb's table has in-frame clones only and misses some. The sample shows 160,000 or so clones, around nine tenths of them seen only once. The sample taken for sequencing was PBMCs. The source is a young man in good health and CMV-seropositive.

V gene TRBV9 combines with J gene TRBJ2-5; D is unresolved. V dropped 3 bases and J dropped 3 bases, with 18 bases sitting between them. Germline V lookup: CDR1 SGDLS, CDR2 YYNGEE. The CDR3 spans 16 residues. DNA for the CDR3: TGTGCCAGCAGCGCTCGCGGCGGCTCAATGGAAGAGACCCAGTACTTC. Translation gives CASSARGGSMEETQYF.

The V call is TRBV9, the J call TRBJ1-2; no definite D call. The CDR3 runs 14 residues. The germline V gene has CDR1 SGDLS and CDR2 YYNGEE. Trimming cost V 0 bases and J 4 bases, with 10 bases left between them. The CDR3 region is CASSVAPNSYGYTF. DNA of the CDR3: TGTGCCAGCAGCGTAGCCCCGAACAGCTATGGCTACACCTTC. The full variable domain, with the rest looked up from reference TRBV9 and TRBJ1-2, is DSGVTQTPKHLITATGQRVTLRCSPRSGDLSVYWYQQSLDQGLQFLIQYYNGEERAKGNILERFSAQQFPDLHSELNLSSLELGDSALYFCASSVAPNSYGYTFGSGTRLTVV.

The rearrangement links TRBV11-3 to TRBJ1-1; a weak D match, TRBD1 (5 bases). V was clipped by 3 bases and J by 1 base, with 15 bases between them. The CDR3 runs to 16 residues. CDR1 and CDR2 (germline): SGHNT, YENEEA. The chain's CDR3 is CASSFPPQGPNTEAFF. Here the CDR3 DNA reads TGTGCCAGCAGCTTCCCTCCCCAGGGCCCGAACACTGAAGCTTTCTTT.

This chain connects TRBV12-5 to TRBJ2-1; 7 nucleotides agree with TRBD1. Trimming took 6 bases from V and 0 from J; bases not matched to a gene: 5. Germline CDR1 and CDR2: LGHNT and FRNRAP. This CDR3 is 15 amino acids long. The CDR3 bases are TGTGCTAGTGGCCTGGGACAGACCTCCTACAATGAGCAGTTCTTC. Protein sequence: CASGLGQTSYNEQFF.

This clone turned up a few times. V usage is TRBV11-2 and J usage is TRBJ1-6, with 8 bases fitting TRBD1. The CDR3 length is 16 residues. With V trimmed by 6 bases and J by 3 bases, 7 bases remained unmatched. Germline V gene lookup returns CDR1 SGHAT and CDR2 FQNNGV. The CDR3 reads CASSPGGSRYNSPLHF. Here the CDR3 DNA reads TGTGCCAGCAGTCCAGGGGGCAGTCGCTATAATTCACCCCTCCACTTT.

Note on this clone: The junction and the germline gene differ at one end; a read error may be behind it. J is TRBJ2-5 and V is TRBV7-7, with D tentatively TRBD2 (6 bases). The germline gives CDR1 SSHAT, CDR2 FNYEAQ (reference sequence). The CDR3 sequence is 17 residues long. The CDR3 reads CASSLGSEGTLQETQYF. The CDR3 coding sequence is TGTGCTAGCAGCTTGGGGTCGGAGGGGACCCTGCAAGAGACCCAGTACTTC. Full variable domain (outside the CDR3, taken from reference TRBV7-7 and TRBJ2-5): GAGVSQSPRYKVTKRGQDVTLRCDPISSHATLYWYQQALGQGPEFLTYFNYEAQPDKSGLPSDRFSAERPEGSISTLTIQRTEQRDSAMYRCASSLGSEGTLQETQYFGPGTRLLVL.

The rearrangement uses TRBV19 and TRBJ2-1; the match to TRBD2 covers 8 bases. The germline CDR1 and CDR2 sequences are LNHDA and SQIVND (reference sequence). The CDR3 extends over 17 amino acids. Trimming cost V 3 bases and J 4 bases; bases outside gene matches: 11. The CDR3 nucleotides read TGTGCCAGTAGTATGACGTTGGGCGGGAGGAGGTACAATGAGCAGTTCTTC. It specifies CASSMTLGGRRYNEQFF.

This chain connects TRBV27 to TRBJ2-3; D not resolved. Trimming left V 3 bases short and J 2 bases short, with 6 bases between. Germline-derived CDR1 and CDR2 are MNHEY and SMNVEV (reference sequence). The CDR3 contains 13 residues. The chain's CDR3 is CASSFKITDTQYF. In DNA, the CDR3 is TGTGCCAGCAGTTTTAAAATCACAGATACGCAGTATTTT.

This chain links TRBV4-1 with TRBJ1-1; no clear D. The germline V gene encodes CDR1 MGHRA and CDR2 YSYEKL. The CDR3 spans 12 residues. The ends were cut back, 4 bases at V and 2 bases at J, with 5 bases in the middle. The CDR3: CASSRANTEAFF. The CDR3 DNA reads TGCGCCAGCAGCCGCGCAAACACTGAAGCTTTCTTT.

The chain couples TRBV5-1 to TRBJ2-3; TRBD1 might be the D (6 bases). Trimming pared 0 bases from V and 2 bases from J, leaving 10 bases between. Germline V gene data show CDR1 as SGHRS and CDR2 as YFSETQ. CDR3 length: 15 residues. CDR3 residues: CASSLVTGVTDTQYF. The CDR3 DNA reads TGCGCCAGCAGCTTGGTGACAGGAGTCACAGATACGCAGTATTTT. The entire variable domain, with the rest obtained from reference TRBV5-1 and TRBJ2-3, is as follows: KAGVTQTPRYLIKTRGQQVTLSCSPISGHRSVSWYQQTPGQGLQFLFEYFSETQRNKGNFPGRFSGRQFSNSRSEMNVSTLELGDSALYLCASSLVTGVTDTQYFGPGTRLTVL.

The chain carries TRBV19 and TRBJ1-1; no clear D. The V and J ends lost 7 bases and 1 base respectively, with 7 bases between them. This CDR3 region has 12 residues. Germline CDR1 LNHDA, CDR2 SQIVND (reference sequence). The CDR3 DNA reads TGTGCCAGTAACACTAAGAACACTGAAGCTTTCTTT. Its translation: CASNTKNTEAFF. Looking up the rest from reference TRBV19 and TRBJ1-1 gives the full variable domain: DGGITQSPKYLFRKEGQNVTLSCEQNLNHDAMYWYRQDPGQGLRLIYYSQIVNDFQKGDIAEGYSVSREKKESFPLTVTSAQKNPTAFYLCASNTKNTEAFFGQGTRLTVV.

The chain recombines TRBV14 with TRBJ2-4; D is possibly TRBD2 (5 bases). Trimming left V 1 base short and J 8 bases short, with 12 bases between. The CDR3 runs 14 residues. Per germline, CDR1 SGHDN and CDR2 FVKESK. In nucleotides, the CDR3 is TGTGCCAGCAGCCAAGTCCGCCTGAGGGACATTCAGTACTTC. Protein: CASSQVRLRDIQYF.

The CDR3 DNA reads as TGTGCCAGCAGCTTAAGGACAGGGAAGAACACTGAAGCTTTCTTT. It specifies CASSLRTGKNTEAFF. The gene calls are TRBV6-5 and TRBJ1-1, with 8 bases aligning to TRBD1. Germline values: CDR1 MNHEY, CDR2 SVGAGI. V was pared by 6 bases and J by 1 base, with 7 bases of the junction left unmatched. There are 15 residues in the CDR3.

This clone was seen just once. The chain has TRBV5-1 and TRBJ2-7, with a possible D match to TRBD2 (5 bases). In germline, CDR1 is SGHRS, CDR2 YFSETQ. The CDR3 loop spans 13 amino acids. Trimming took off 6 bases at V and 0 bases at J, with 10 bases between the two ends. In DNA, the CDR3 is TGCGCCAGCAAGAGGGAAAGCTCCTACGAGCAGTACTTC. It specifies CASKRESSYEQYF.

This rearrangement joins TRBV7-8 to TRBJ2-7; D ambiguous. The V gene lost 5 bases and the J gene lost 5 bases, with 16 bases spanning the gap. Germline V CDR1 and CDR2: SGHVS, FQNEAQ. There are 14 residues in the CDR3. CDR3 bases: TGTGCCAGCAGCCCCATTCGCCAGATCAACGAGCAGTACTTC. This gives the protein CASSPIRQINEQYF.

The CDR3 reads CASTFQGGTEAFF. The CDR3 DNA reads as TGTGCCAGCACTTTCCAGGGGGGAACTGAAGCTTTCTTT. This chain links TRBV7-9 with TRBJ1-1; 7 nucleotides line up with TRBD1. Germline V CDR1 and CDR2: SEHNR, FQNEAQ (reference sequence). V shed 7 bases, J shed 5 bases, and the junction held 7 bases outside the gene matches. This CDR3 spans 13 amino acids.

V gene TRBV7-8 combines with J gene TRBJ2-1, with TRBD2 matching 13 bases. V lost 1 base and J lost 8; bases outside the gene matches: 2. The CDR3 contains 15 residues. The V gene's germline CDR1 is SGHVS and CDR2 FQNEAQ. The CDR3 bases are TGTGCCAGCAGCTTAGGGACTAGCGGGGGCCATGAGCAGTTCTTC. Its translation is CASSLGTSGGHEQFF.

A few counts support this clone. For the CDR3, the DNA is TGCGCCAGCAGGCACGTCTTGGGGGACAGGGATCAGGAAAAACTGTTTTTT. The encoded protein is CASRHVLGDRDQEKLFF. This chain links TRBV4-1 with TRBJ1-4; 9 nucleotides align to TRBD1. From germline, CDR1 is MGHRA and CDR2 YSYEKL. CDR3 length: 17 amino acids. Trimming took 6 bases from V and 8 from J; bases not matched to a gene: 16.

The rearrangement joins TRBV13 to TRBJ2-3, with D possibly TRBD2 on 7 matching bases. CDR1 is PRHDT, CDR2 FYEKMQ, per germline (reference sequence). V was cut by 5 bases and J by 4 bases, with 13 bases left in between. CDR3 length equals 14 residues. The CDR3 sequence is CASSHRGGSDTQYF. For the CDR3, the DNA is TGTGCCAGCAGCCACCGCGGGGGCTCAGATACGCAGTATTTT.

The chain links TRBV7-6 to TRBJ1-3; 8 bases fit TRBD1. The CDR3 has 17 amino acids. Germline CDR1 reads SGHVS; CDR2 reads FNYEAQ. The V segment lost 2 bases and the J segment 1 base; nucleotides outside the gene matches: 7. The CDR3 sequence is CASSLQIDRGSGNTIYF. CDR3 bases: TGTGCCAGCAGCTTACAGATCGACAGGGGTTCTGGAAACACCATATATTTT.

This sequence joins TRBV7-2 and TRBJ1-2; 11 bases are shared with TRBD1. In germline, CDR1 is SGHTA, CDR2 FQGNSA. The trim removed 3 bases at V and 8 bases at J, leaving 8 bases unmatched. The CDR3 has 15 residues. The CDR3 region is CASSLRTGGARGYTF. DNA for the CDR3: TGTGCCAGCAGCTTGCGGACAGGGGGCGCCAGGGGCTACACCTTC.

The V gene is TRBV9, the J gene TRBJ2-1, with D unclear. The V gene lost 3 bases and the J gene lost 6 bases, with 13 bases spanning the gap. The CDR3 runs 14 residues. Germline V CDR1 and CDR2: SGDLS, YYNGEE. CDR3: CASSGKTSSNEQFF. The CDR3 DNA reads TGTGCCAGCAGCGGGAAGACAAGCAGCAATGAGCAGTTCTTC.

J is TRBJ2-5 and V is TRBV4-2; D uncertain. Looked up from germline, CDR1 is LGHNA and CDR2 is YNFKEQ. There are 15 residues in the CDR3. V shed 1 base and J shed 2 bases, with 11 bases lying between them. In nucleotides, the CDR3 is TGTGCCAGCAGCCAAGCGGCTCTGACTCAAGAGACCCAGTACTTC. It translates to CASSQAALTQETQYF.

On this clone itself: Other nucleotide sequences in the sample specify the same CDR3. This chain links TRBV7-9 with TRBJ1-5, with a tentative D call TRBD1 (5 bases). CDR3 length: 14 amino acids. From germline, CDR1 is SEHNR and CDR2 FQNEAQ (reference sequence). The V end lost 1 base, the J end lost 6 bases, and 10 bases lay between the germline ends. The CDR3 DNA sequence: TGTGCCAGCAGCTTAGGGCAGGGCGGTCAGCCCCAGCATTTT. This gives the protein CASSLGQGGQPQHF. The whole variable domain, filled in from reference TRBV7-9 and TRBJ1-5, reads DTGVSQNPRHKITKRGQNVTFRCDPISEHNRLYWYRQTLGQGPEFLTYFQNEAQLEKSRLLSDRFSAERPKGSFSTLEIQRTEQGDSAMYLCASSLGQGGQPQHFGDGTRLSIL.

This clone was detected once. The chain combines TRBV28 with TRBJ2-2; TRBD2 aligns across 14 bases. Germline CDR1 MDHEN, CDR2 SYDVKM. The CDR3 contains 16 residues. With 5 bases clipped from V and 6 bases from J, the junction kept 5 bases outside the gene matches. CDR3: CASSAGTSGSPGELFF. The CDR3 DNA sequence: TGTGCCAGCAGTGCCGGGACTAGCGGGAGCCCCGGGGAGCTGTTTTTT.

V usage is TRBV19 and J usage is TRBJ1-1, with no clear D. V lost 7 bases to trimming and J lost 8 bases, with 17 bases between them. This CDR3 is built from 13 residues. The germline CDR1 and CDR2 sequences are LNHDA and SQIVND (reference sequence). The CDR3 region is CASTDIPLAEAFF. In nucleotides, the CDR3 is TGTGCCAGTACTGATATCCCCTTAGCCGAAGCTTTCTTT.

The V gene is TRBV29-1, the J gene TRBJ2-2; D gene unclear. This CDR3 is built from 13 residues. Germline V lookup: CDR1 SQVTM, CDR2 ANQGSEA. Trimming removed 7 bases at V and 5 bases at J, with 14 bases between. In nucleotides, the CDR3 is TGCAGCGCCGCGGCGCCCGGTACCGGGGAGCTGTTTTTT. Its translation: CSAAAPGTGELFF.